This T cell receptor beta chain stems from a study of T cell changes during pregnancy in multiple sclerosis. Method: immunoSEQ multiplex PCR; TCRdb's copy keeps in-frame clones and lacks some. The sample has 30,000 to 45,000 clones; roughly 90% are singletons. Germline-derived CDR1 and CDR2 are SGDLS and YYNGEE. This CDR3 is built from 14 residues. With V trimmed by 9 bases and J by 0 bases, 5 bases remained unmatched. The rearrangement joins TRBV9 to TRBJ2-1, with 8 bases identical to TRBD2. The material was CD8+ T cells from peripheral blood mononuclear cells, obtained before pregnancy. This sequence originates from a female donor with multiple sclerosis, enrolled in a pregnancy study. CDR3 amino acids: CATGGASSYNEQFF. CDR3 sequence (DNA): TGTGCCACGGGGGGGGCTAGCTCCTACAATGAGCAGTTCTTC.